This T cell receptor beta chain was sequenced in a study of blood T cell repertoires in COVID-19. The protocol was immunoSEQ multiplex PCR, while the TCRdb copy is restricted to in-frame clones and leaves out a portion. The data hold 170,000 or so clones, with roughly 90% observed a single time. The length of the CDR3 is 15 residues. Per germline, CDR1 LNHDA and CDR2 SQIVND (reference sequence). V was shortened by 3 bases and J by 0 bases, with 11 bases between the two germline ends. Participants' own reports of clinical history determined their cohort assignment. Sequencing was performed on PBMCs or T cells enriched from blood (not recorded which). This clonotype was obtained from a woman aged 45-65 years who had recovered from COVID-19. The chain links TRBV19 to TRBJ1-2; a possible D gene is TRBD1 (5 bases). CDR3 in amino acids: CASSILGEANYGYTF. The CDR3 bases are TGTGCCAGTAGTATCCTAGGGGAAGCTAACTATGGCTACACCTTC.